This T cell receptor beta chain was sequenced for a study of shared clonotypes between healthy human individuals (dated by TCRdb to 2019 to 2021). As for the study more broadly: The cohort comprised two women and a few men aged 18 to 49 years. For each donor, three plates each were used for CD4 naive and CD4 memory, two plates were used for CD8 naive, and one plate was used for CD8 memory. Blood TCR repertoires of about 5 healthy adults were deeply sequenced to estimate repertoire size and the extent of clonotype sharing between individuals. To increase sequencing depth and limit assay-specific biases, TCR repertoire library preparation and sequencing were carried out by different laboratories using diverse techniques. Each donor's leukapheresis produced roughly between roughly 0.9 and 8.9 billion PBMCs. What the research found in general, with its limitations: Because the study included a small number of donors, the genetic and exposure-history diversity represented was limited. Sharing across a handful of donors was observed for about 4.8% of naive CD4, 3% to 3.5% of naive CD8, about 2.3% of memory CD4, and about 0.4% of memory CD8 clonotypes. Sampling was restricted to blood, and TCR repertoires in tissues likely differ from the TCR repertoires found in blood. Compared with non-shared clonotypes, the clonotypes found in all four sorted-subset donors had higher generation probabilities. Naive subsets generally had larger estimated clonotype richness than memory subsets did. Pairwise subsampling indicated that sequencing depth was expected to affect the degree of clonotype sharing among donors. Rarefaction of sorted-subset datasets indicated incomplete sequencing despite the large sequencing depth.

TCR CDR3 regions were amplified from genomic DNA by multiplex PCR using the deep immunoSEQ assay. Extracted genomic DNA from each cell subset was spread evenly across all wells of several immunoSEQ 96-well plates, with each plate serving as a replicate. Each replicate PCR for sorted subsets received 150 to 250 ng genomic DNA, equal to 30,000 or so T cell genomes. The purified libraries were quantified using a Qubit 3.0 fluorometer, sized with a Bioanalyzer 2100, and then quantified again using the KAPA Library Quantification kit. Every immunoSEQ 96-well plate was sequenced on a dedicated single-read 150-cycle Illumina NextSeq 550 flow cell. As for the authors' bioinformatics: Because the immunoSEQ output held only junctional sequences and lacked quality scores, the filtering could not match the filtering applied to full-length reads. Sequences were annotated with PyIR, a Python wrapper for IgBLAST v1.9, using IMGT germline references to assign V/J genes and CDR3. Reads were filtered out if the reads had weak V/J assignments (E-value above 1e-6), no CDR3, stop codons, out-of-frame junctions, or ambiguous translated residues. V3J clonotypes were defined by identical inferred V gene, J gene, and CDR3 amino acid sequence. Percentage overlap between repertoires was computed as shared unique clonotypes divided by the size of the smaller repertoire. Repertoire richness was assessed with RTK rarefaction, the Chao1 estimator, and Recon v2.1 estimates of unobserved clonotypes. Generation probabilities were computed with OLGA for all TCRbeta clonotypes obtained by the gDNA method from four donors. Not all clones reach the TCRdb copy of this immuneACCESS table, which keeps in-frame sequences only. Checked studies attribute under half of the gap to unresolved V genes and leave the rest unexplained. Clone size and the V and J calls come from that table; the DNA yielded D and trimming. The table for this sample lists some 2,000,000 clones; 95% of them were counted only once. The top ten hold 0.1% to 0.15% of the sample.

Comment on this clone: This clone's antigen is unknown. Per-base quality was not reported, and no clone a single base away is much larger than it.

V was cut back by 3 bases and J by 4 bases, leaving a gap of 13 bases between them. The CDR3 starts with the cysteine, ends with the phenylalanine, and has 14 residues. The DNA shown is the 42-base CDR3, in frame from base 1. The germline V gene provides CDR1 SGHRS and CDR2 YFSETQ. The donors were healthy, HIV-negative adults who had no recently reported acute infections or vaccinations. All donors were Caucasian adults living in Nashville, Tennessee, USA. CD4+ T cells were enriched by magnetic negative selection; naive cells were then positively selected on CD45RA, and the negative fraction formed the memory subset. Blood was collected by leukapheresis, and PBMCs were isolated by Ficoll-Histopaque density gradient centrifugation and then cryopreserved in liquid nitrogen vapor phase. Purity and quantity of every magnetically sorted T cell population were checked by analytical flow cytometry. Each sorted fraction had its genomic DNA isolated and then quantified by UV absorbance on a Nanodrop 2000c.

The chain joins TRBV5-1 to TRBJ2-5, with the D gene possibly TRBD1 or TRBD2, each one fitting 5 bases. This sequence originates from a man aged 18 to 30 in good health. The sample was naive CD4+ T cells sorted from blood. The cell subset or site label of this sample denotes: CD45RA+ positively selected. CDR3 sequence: CASSSGTLGETQYF. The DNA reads TGCGCCAGCAGCTCCGGGACCCTGGGAGAGACCCAGTACTTC.